The present T cell receptor beta chain was sequenced within a study of beta chain features in type 1 diabetes (dated by TCRdb to 2017 to 2018). In the study overall: Patients and healthy donors did not differ in mean age, gender distribution, total cell number or subset yield. Across all samples, some 110,000,000 sorted cells were examined, and cell number per subset correlated strongly with RNA yield. In the study, recently diagnosed type 1 diabetes patients and matched healthy donors were compared on the TCRB repertoires of their sorted circulating CD4+ T cell subsets. Whereas all 28 donors provided naive and central memory subsets, regulatory and stem cell-like memory subsets were isolated from just 8 patients and about 8 healthy donors.

At the junction V is shortened by 6 bases and J by 3 bases, with 14 bases in between. The CDR3, cysteine through phenylalanine, is 14 amino acids long. The kept DNA is CDR3 alone, 42 bases in frame from the first base. Taken from the germline V gene, the CDR1 and CDR2 loops are SGDLS and YYNGEE. From each donor, a single peripheral blood sample of around 0.12 L on average was drawn into heparinised tubes. Naive, central memory, regulatory and stem cell-like memory CD4+ T cells were sorted on a BD FACSAria II using a panel including CD45RO, CCR7, CD25, CD127, CD95 and CD27. A purity above 95% was achieved for all sorted populations. PBMCs were isolated immediately by Lymphoprep density gradient centrifugation and stained directly without culture. To minimize batch effects, samples were stained and sorted in pairs, one healthy donor with one patient per experiment. Study-wide conclusions, independent of this receptor: A moderate but significant shortening of TCRB CDR3 length was observed in type 1 diabetes patients in all four CD4+ subsets. PCR might favor shorter templates, but patient and control samples were amplified and corrected together, so any skew would affect both groups equally. Fewer insertions and more nucleotide deletions at VDJ recombination sites were observed in patients with type 1 diabetes, implying thymic rearrangement abnormalities. HLA sub-analyses involved small numbers of individuals, so any influence of HLA type on TCRB rearrangement remained unresolved. Naive, central memory and regulatory TCRB repertoires appeared to be more alike among patients than among healthy donors. Sequencing cDNA rather than genomic DNA could over-represent highly expressing activated cells, although activation and CD3 levels did not differ between groups.

This clone was picked up a small number of times. There is no known antigen for this receptor. The input lacks base qualities; no much larger clone sits a single base away. All of the isolated RNA was reverse transcribed with the High Capacity cDNA Reverse Transcription Kit, so expressed TCRB transcripts were sequenced. Naive, central memory and regulatory T cell samples underwent deep immunoSEQ sequencing, averaging about 3.57 million total reads per sample. Sorted cells were lysed in RLT buffer, and RNA was extracted using DNase-treated RNeasy Micro or Mini kits according to cell number. To prevent cross-contamination, each cell subset was processed individually, whereas patient and healthy donor samples were processed jointly. Using the immunoSEQ multiplex PCR, TCRB sequences were amplified from cDNA into 87-bp fragments spanning the CDR3 region. Sequencing of the amplicons was done on the Illumina HiSeq platform. The paper's data handling went like this. Synthetic template baselines were used to correct PCR bias computationally, reads within Hamming distance 2 were collapsed together, and singletons that could not be merged were discarded. Reads were aligned against IMGT so that V, D and J genes, CDR3 length and insertions or deletions at six rearrangement sites could be assigned. Within each subset, clonotype counts were normalized to sorted cell number, and only after that were true diversity and Gini coefficients computed with the tcR R package. The overlap coefficient, calculated on TCRB nucleotide sequences, was used to quantify repertoire sharing. Drawn from immuneACCESS, this table holds only the in-frame rearrangements with V and J called that TCRdb kept. Clones are partly lost; checked studies trace under half to an unresolved V gene and leave the rest unexplained. V and J calls and clone size follow that table, whereas D and trimming were derived from the DNA. Recorded for this sample are about 190,000 clones; 7.8% of them occurred a single time. The top ten constitute about 0.95% of the sample.

The clonotype originates from a woman aged 40 to 50 with type 1 diabetes. The chain joins TRBV9 to TRBJ2-3, with the identity of the D gene unclear. Specimen: central memory CD4+ T cells from blood. CDR3 protein: CASTVGRSTDTQYF. The DNA sequence is TGTGCCAGCACCGTCGGTCGCTCAACAGATACGCAGTATTTT.